The sequence of this TCR beta chain was determined in a study of control samples from healthy donors and cancer patients. Method: immunoSEQ multiplex PCR; TCRdb's copy keeps in-frame clones and lacks some. Among under 100,000 clones, 85% to 95% were seen once, and the ten largest hold about 1.5%. Germline lookup yields CDR1 MNHEY and CDR2 SVGAGI. V lost 8 bases and J lost 0; bases outside the gene matches: 7. The CDR3 length is 15 residues. Sequenced input: blood. The TCR was taken from a woman aged 25 to 39 in good health. The chain employs TRBV6-5 and TRBJ1-5, with TRBD1 matching over 7 bases. The CDR3 region is CASEDRPYSNQPQHF. The CDR3 bases are TGTGCCAGCGAGGACAGGCCATATAGCAATCAGCCCCAGCATTTT.